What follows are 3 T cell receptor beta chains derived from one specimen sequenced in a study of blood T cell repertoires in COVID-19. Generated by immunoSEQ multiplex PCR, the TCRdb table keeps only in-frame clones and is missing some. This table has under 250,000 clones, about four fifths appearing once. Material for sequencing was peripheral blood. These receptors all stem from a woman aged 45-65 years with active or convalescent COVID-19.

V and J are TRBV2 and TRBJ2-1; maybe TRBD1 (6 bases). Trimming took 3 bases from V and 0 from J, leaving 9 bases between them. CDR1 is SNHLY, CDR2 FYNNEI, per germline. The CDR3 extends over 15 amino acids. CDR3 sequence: CASSDLTGSYNEQFF. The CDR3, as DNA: TGTGCCAGCAGTGACCTGACAGGCTCCTACAATGAGCAGTTCTTC.

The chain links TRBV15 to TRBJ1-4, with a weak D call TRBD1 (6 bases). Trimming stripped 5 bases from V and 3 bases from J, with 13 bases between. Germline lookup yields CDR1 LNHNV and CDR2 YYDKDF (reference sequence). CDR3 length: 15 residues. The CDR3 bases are TGTGCCACCAGCCGCAACAGGGCCCCTAATGAAAAACTGTTTTTT. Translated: CATSRNRAPNEKLFF.

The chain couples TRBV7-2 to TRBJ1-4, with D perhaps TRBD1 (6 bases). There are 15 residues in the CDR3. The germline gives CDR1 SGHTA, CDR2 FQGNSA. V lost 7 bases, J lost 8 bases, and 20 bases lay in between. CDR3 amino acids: CASNDGGAMGEKLFF. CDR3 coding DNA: TGTGCCAGCAACGATGGGGGCGCGATGGGGGAAAAACTGTTTTTT.